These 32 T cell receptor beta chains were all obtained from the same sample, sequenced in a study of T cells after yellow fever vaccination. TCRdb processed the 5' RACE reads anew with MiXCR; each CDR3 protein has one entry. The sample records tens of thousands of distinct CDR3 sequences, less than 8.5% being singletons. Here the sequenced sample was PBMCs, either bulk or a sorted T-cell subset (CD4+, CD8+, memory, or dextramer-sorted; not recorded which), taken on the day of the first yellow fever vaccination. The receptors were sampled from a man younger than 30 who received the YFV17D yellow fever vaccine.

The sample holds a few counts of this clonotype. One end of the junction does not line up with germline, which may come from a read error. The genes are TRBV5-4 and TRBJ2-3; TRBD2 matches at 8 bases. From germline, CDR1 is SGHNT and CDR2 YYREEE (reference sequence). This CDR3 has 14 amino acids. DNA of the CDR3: TGTGCCAGCAGCCCCGGGGGGGGGTTAGATGCGCAGTATTTT. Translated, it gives CASSPGGGLDAQYF. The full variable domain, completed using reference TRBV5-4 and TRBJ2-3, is ETGVTQSPTHLIKTRGQQVTLRCSSQSGHNTVSWYQQALGQGPQFIFQYYREEENGRGNFPPRFSGLQFPNYSSELNVNALELDDSALYLCASSPGGGLDAQYFGPGTRLTVL.

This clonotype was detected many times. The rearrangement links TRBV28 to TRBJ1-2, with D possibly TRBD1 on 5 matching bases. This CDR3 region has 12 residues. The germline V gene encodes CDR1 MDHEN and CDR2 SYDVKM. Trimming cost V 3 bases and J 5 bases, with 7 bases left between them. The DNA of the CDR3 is TGTGCCAGCAGTTTTGGGGGTTATGGCTACACCTTC. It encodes CASSFGGYGYTF.

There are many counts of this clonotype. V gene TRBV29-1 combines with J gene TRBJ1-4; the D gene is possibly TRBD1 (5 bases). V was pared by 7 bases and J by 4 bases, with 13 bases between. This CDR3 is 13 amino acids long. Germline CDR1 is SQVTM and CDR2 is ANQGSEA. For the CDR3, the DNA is TGCAGCGCCGCCGGGACCCTTAATGAAAAACTGTTTTTT. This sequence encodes CSAAGTLNEKLFF.

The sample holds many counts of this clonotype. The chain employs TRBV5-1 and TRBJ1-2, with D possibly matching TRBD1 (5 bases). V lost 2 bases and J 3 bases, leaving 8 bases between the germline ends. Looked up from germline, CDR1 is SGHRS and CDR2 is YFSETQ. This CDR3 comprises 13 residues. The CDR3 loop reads CASSLGEHYGYTF. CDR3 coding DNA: TGCGCCAGCAGCTTAGGGGAACACTATGGCTACACCTTC.

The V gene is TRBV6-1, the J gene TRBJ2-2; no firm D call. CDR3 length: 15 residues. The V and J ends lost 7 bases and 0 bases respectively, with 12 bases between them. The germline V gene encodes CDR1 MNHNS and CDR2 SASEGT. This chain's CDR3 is CASNLGSANTGELFF. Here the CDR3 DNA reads TGTGCCAGCAACCTGGGCAGCGCGAACACCGGGGAGCTGTTTTTT.

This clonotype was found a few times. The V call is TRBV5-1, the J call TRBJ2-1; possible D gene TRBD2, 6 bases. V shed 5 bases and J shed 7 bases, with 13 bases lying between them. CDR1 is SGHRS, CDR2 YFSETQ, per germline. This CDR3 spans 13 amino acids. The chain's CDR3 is CASSPYGGNEQFF. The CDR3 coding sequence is TGCGCCAGCAGTCCCTACGGGGGAAATGAGCAGTTCTTC. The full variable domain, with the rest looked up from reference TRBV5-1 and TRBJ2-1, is KAGVTQTPRYLIKTRGQQVTLSCSPISGHRSVSWYQQTPGQGLQFLFEYFSETQRNKGNFPGRFSGRQFSNSRSEMNVSTLELGDSALYLCASSPYGGNEQFFGPGTRLTVL.

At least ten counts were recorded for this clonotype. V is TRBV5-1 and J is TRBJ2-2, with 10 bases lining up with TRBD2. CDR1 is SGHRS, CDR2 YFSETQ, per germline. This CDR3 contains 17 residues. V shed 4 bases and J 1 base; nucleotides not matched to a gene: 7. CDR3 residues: CASSQEGLAMNTGELFF. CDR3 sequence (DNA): TGCGCCAGCAGCCAAGAGGGACTAGCGATGAACACCGGGGAGCTGTTTTTT.

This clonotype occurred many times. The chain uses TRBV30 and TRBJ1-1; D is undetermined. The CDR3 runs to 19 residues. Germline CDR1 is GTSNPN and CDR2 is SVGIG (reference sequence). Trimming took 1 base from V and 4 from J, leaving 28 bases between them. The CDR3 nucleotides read TGTGCCTGGAGTGAACAGTTTAAGGCCAGGACGAGATGGGGCACTGAAGCTTTCTTT. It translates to CAWSEQFKARTRWGTEAFF.

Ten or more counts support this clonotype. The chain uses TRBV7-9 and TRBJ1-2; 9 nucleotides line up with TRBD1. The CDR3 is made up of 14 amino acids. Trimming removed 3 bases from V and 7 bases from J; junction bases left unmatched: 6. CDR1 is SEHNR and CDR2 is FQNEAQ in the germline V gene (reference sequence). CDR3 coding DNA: TGTGCCAGCAGCTTCGCGGACAGGGGCTCTGGCTACACCTTC. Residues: CASSFADRGSGYTF.

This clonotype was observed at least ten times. The CDR3 loop is CASNSIARGGRNSPLHF. CDR3 DNA sequence: TGTGCCAGCAATTCAATAGCCCGCGGGGGACGTAATTCACCCCTCCACTTT. The chain couples TRBV7-6 to TRBJ1-6; a possible D gene is TRBD1 (5 bases). Germline V lookup: CDR1 SGHVS, CDR2 FNYEAQ. The CDR3 covers 17 residues. V was clipped by 7 bases and J by 6 bases, with 22 bases between them.

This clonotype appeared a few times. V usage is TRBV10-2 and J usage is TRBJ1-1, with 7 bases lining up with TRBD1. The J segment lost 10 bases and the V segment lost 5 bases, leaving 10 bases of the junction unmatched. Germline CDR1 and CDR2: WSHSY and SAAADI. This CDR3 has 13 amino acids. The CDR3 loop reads CASSPQGEVGAFF. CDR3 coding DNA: TGCGCCAGCAGTCCTCAGGGGGAAGTAGGAGCTTTCTTT.

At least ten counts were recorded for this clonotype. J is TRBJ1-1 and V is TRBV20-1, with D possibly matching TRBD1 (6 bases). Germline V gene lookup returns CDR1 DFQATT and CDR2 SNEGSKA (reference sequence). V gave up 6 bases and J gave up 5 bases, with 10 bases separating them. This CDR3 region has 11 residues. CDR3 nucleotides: TGCAGTGCCAGTCAGGGGACTGAAGCTTTCTTT. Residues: CSASQGTEAFF.

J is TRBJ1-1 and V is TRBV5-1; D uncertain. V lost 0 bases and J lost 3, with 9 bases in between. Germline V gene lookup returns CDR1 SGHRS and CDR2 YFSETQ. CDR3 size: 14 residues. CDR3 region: CASSLVGLHTEAFF. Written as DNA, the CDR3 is TGCGCCAGCAGCTTGGTCGGGCTTCACACTGAAGCTTTCTTT. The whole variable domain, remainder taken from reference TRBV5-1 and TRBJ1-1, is KAGVTQTPRYLIKTRGQQVTLSCSPISGHRSVSWYQQTPGQGLQFLFEYFSETQRNKGNFPGRFSGRQFSNSRSEMNVSTLELGDSALYLCASSLVGLHTEAFFGQGTRLTVV.

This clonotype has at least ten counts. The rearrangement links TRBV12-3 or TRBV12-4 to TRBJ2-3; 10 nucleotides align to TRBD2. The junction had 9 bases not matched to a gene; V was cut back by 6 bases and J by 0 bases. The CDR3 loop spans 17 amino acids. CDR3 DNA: TGTGCCAGCAGCCAGGCAGCGGGGGGGGCTAGCACAGATACGCAGTATTTT. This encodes CASSQAAGGASTDTQYF.

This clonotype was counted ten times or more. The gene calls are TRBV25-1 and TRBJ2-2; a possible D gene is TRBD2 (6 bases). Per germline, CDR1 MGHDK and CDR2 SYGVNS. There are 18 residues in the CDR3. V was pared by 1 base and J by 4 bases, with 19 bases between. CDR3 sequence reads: CASSEFPGVGGATGELFF. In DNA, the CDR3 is TGTGCCAGCAGTGAATTTCCGGGGGTCGGGGGAGCCACCGGGGAGCTGTTTTTT.

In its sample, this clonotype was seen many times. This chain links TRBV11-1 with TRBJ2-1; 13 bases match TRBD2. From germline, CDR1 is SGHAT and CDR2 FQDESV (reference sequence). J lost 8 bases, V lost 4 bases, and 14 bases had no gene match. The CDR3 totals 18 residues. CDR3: CASSSRTSGGRSGYEQFF. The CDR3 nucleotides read TGTGCCAGCAGCTCCAGGACTAGCGGGGGCAGATCAGGGTATGAGCAGTTCTTC.

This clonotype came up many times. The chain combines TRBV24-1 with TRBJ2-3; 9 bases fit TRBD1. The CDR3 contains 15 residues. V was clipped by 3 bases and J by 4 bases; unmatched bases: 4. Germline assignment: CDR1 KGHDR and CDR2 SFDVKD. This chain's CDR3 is CATSDGTGLADTQYF. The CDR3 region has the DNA TGTGCCACCAGTGATGGGACAGGGTTGGCAGATACGCAGTATTTT.

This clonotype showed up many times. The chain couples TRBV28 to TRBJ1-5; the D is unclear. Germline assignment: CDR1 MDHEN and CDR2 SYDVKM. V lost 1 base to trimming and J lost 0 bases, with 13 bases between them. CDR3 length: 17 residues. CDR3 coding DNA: TGTGCCAGCAGTTTATTCGGCCAGGACCTTAGCAATCAGCCCCAGCATTTT. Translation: CASSLFGQDLSNQPQHF.

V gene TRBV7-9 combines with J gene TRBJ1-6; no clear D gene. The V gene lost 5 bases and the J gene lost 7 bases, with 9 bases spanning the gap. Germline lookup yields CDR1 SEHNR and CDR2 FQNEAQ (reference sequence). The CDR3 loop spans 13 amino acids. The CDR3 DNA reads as TGTGCCAGCAGCCGAGCAGACAATTCACCCCTCCACTTT. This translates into CASSRADNSPLHF. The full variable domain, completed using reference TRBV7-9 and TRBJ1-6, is DTGVSQNPRHKITKRGQNVTFRCDPISEHNRLYWYRQTLGQGPEFLTYFQNEAQLEKSRLLSDRFSAERPKGSFSTLEIQRTEQGDSAMYLCASSRADNSPLHFGNGTRLTVT.

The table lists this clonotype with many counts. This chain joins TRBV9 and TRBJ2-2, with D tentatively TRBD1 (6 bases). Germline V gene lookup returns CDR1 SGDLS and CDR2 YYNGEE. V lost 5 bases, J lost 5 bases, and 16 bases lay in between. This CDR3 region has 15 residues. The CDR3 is CASRSSGVGTGELFF. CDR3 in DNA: TGTGCCAGCAGAAGTTCAGGGGTGGGGACCGGGGAGCTGTTTTTT.

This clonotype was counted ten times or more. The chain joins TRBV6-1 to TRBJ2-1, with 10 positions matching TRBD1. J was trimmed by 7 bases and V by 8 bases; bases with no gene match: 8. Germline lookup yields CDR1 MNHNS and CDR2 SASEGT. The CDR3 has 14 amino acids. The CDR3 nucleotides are TGTGCCAGCTCCCTGGACAGGGGGAAGAATGAGCAGTTCTTC. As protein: CASSLDRGKNEQFF.

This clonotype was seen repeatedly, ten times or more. The CDR3 here is CAITGTDSYEQYF. Written as DNA, the CDR3 is TGTGCCATCACCGGGACAGACTCCTACGAGCAGTACTTC. The chain links TRBV2 to TRBJ2-7; 7 nucleotides align to TRBD1. Germline CDR1 and CDR2: SNHLY and FYNNEI. After removal of 10 bases from V and 0 bases from J, the junction contained 6 bases not matched to a gene. CDR3 length: 13 amino acids.

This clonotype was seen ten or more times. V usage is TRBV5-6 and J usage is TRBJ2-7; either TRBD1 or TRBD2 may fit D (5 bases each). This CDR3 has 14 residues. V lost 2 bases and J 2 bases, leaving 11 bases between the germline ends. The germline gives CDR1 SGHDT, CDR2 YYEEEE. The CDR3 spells CASSFRDATYEQYV. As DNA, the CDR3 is TGTGCCAGCAGCTTCCGGGACGCCACCTACGAGCAGTACGTC.

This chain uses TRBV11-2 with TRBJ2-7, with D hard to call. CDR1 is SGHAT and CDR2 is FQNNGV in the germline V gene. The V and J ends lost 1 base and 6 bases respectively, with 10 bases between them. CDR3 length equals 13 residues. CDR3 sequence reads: CASSLGAIVEQYF. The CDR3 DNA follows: TGTGCCAGCAGCTTAGGGGCCATAGTCGAGCAGTACTTC.

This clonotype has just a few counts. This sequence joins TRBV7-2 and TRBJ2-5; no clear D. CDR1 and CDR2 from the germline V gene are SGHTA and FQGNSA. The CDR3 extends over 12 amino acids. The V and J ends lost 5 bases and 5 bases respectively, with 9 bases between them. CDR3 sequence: CASSPSRETQYF. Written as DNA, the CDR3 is TGTGCCAGCAGCCCATCAAGGGAGACCCAGTACTTC.

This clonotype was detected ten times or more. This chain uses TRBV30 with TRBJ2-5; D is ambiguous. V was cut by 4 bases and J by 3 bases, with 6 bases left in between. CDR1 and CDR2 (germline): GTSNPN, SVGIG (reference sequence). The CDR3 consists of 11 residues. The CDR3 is CAWNQEETQYF. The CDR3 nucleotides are TGTGCCTGGAATCAGGAAGAGACCCAGTACTTC.

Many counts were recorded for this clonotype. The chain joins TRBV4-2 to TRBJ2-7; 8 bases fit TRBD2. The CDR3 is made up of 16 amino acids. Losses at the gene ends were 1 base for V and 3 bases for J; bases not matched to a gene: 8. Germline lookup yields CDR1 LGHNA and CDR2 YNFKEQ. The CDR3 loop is CASSQGSGGEYYEQYF. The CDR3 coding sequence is TGTGCCAGCAGCCAAGGCTCCGGGGGGGAGTACTACGAGCAGTACTTC.

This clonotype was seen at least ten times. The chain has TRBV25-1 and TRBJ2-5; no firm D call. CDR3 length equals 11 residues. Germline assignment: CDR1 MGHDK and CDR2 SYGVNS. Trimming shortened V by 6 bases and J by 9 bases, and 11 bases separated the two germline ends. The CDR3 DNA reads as TGTGCCAGCAGCGGTCAGGTGGCCCAGTACTTC. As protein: CASSGQVAQYF.

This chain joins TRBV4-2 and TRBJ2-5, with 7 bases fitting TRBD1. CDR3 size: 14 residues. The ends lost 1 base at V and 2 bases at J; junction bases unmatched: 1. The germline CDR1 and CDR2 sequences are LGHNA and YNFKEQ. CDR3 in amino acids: CASSQAGGQETQYF. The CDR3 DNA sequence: TGTGCCAGCAGCCAAGCAGGGGGTCAAGAGACCCAGTACTTC.

The DNA for the CDR3 is TGTGCCAGCAGCCCTAGAGGGTCAGGGACGGGGGAGACCCAGTACTTC. This codes for CASSPRGSGTGETQYF. The chain employs TRBV11-2 and TRBJ2-5, with D perhaps assigned TRBD1 or TRBD2 (5 bases each). V gave up 5 bases and J gave up 5 bases, with 21 bases separating them. The CDR3 has 16 residues. The germline CDR1 and CDR2 sequences are SGHAT and FQNNGV.

CDR3 protein: CASSGDYRAEQYF. DNA for the CDR3: TGTGCCAGCAGTGGAGATTACAGGGCCGAGCAGTACTTC. The chain has TRBV25-1 and TRBJ2-7; weak D call: TRBD1 (6 bases). In germline, CDR1 is MGHDK, CDR2 SYGVNS. V was clipped by 4 bases and J by 6 bases, with 13 bases between them. The CDR3 sequence is 13 residues long.

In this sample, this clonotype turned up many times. The CDR3 reads CASSSPPGRVSSGANVLTF. The DNA for the CDR3 is TGTGCCAGTAGTTCCCCCCCGGGCAGGGTAAGCTCTGGGGCCAACGTCCTGACTTTC. V usage is TRBV19 and J usage is TRBJ2-6, with D possibly being TRBD1 (5 bases). The germline V gene encodes CDR1 LNHDA and CDR2 SQIVND (reference sequence). With 5 bases removed from V and 0 bases from J, the gap between germline ends came to 20 bases. The CDR3 extends over 19 amino acids.